The clone carrying this T cell receptor beta chain was seen more than once but under ten times. Antigen unknown. This entry is derived from a study of T cell repertoires in cytomegalovirus infection. On the study more broadly: Public TCR beta signatures were indicative of both CMV infection and a matching HLA type. Findings of the study overall: Of the TCR beta families, the public ones yielded a cumulative frequency that identified carriers of CMV plus the relevant HLA. HLA-C-restricted CMV clonotypes gave the most frequent clonotype in two of eight donors.

A single record per CDR3 protein comes from TCRdb applying MiXCR to the reads. The table has roughly 140,000 distinct CDR3 sequences, around 20% seen once; the top ten hold about 10%. Germline trimming cut 3 bases from V and 5 bases from J; bases unmatched to any gene: 7. The CDR3 is made up of 15 amino acids. The germline V gene has CDR1 LNHDA and CDR2 SQIVND (reference sequence). J is TRBJ2-7 and V is TRBV19; 10 nucleotides agree with TRBD1. This receptor was identified in a human donor in good health (CMV status not recorded). Some clones in this sample may be carry-over from other donors' samples. Sequencing used PBMCs. The CDR3 region is CASSIGTGVLDEQYF. The CDR3 nucleotides read TGTGCCAGTAGTATTGGGACAGGGGTTCTCGACGAGCAGTACTTC.